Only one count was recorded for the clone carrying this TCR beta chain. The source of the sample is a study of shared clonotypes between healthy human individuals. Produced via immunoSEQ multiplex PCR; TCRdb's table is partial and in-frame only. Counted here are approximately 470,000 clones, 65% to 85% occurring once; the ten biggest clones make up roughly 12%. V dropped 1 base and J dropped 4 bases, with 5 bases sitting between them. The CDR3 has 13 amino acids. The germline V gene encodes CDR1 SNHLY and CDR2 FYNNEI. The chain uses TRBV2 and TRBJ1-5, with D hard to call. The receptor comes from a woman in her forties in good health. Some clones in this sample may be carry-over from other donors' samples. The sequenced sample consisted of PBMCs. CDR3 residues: CASSEVENQPQHF. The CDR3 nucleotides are TGTGCCAGCAGTGAAGTAGAAAATCAGCCCCAGCATTTT. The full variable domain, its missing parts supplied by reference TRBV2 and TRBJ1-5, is EPEVTQTPSHQVTQMGQEVILRCVPISNHLYFYWYRQILGQKVEFLVSFYNNEISEKSEIFDDQFSVERPDGSNFTLKIRSTKLEDSAMYFCASSEVENQPQHFGDGTRLSIL.